This T cell receptor (beta chain) was documented in a study of T cells in Graves' hyperthyroidism and ophthalmopathy. Study-wide results and limits: Most thyroid clonotypes that were expanded above 0.001 also turned up in blood.

Trimming removed 4 bases from V and 7 bases from J, with 12 bases in between. The CDR3 loop spans 13 amino acids. Germline assignment: CDR1 SGHRS and CDR2 YFSETQ. From RNA transcripts, TCR beta CDR3 regions were amplified. Initially, a first-round RT-PCR of the TCR CDR3 employed the HTBI primer set. TCRdb used MiXCR to reprocess the multiplex PCR reads, holding one entry per CDR3 protein. This table has roughly 570,000 distinct CDR3 sequences, 15% to 18% appearing once. In the case of this clonotype: Its antigen is still unknown.

Graves' hyperthyroidism showing no ophthalmopathy progression within 18 months was considered stable. The study excluded patients with uncontrolled infection, other autoimmune disease, pregnancy or lactation. The PBMCs were sourced from fresh peripheral blood (about 9.6 ml). This chain connects TRBV5-1 to TRBJ2-1; D ambiguous. The sample taken for sequencing was blood. The TCR sequence derives from a woman aged 25 to 39 with Graves' hyperthyroidism. The CDR3 coding sequence is TGCGCCAGCAGCGAAATCCCGAGGAATGAGCAGTTCTTC. Translation gives CASSEIPRNEQFF.